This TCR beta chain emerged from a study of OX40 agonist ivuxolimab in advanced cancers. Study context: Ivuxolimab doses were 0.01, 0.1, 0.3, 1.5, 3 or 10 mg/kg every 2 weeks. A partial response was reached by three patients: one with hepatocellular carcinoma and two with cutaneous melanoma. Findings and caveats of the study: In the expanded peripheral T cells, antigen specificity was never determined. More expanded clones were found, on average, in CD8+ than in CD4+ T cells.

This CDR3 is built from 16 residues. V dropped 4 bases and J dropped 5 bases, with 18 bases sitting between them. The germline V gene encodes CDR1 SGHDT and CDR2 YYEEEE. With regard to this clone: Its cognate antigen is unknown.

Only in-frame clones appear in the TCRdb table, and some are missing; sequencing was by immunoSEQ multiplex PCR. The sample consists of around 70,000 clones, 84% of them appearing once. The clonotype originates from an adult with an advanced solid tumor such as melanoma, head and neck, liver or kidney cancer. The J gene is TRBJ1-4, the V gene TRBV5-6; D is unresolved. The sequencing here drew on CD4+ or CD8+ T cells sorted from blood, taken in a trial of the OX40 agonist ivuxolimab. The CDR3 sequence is CASSSYFRGQNEKLFF. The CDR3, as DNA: TGTGCCAGCAGCAGCTATTTCCGAGGGCAGAATGAAAAACTGTTTTTT.